This TCR beta chain was documented in a study of T cell repertoires in cytomegalovirus infection. Across the whole study: Researchers turned to recently identified HLA-C-restricted CMV epitopes as well as well-studied HLA-B-restricted ones. Both CMV infection and a matching HLA type were indicated by public TCR beta signatures. Notes on the study in general: Adding up the frequency of public TCR beta families identified people who carried CMV plus the relevant HLA. The ex vivo response was dominated by HLA-C-restricted CMV-specific TCR beta clonotypes.

TCRdb reprocessed the reads via MiXCR and lists one record per CDR3 protein. The table shows about 330,000 distinct CDR3 sequences, with nearly 35% occurring only once. As regards this clonotype: As yet, its antigen is unknown.

Trimming took 7 bases from V and 7 from J; bases not matched to a gene: 14. Germline CDR1 and CDR2: MDHEN and SYDVKM. The CDR3 loop spans 16 amino acids. This chain uses TRBV28 with TRBJ2-7, with 12 nucleotides matching TRBD1. This material consisted of cultured PBMCs, taken from culture after CMV antigen stimulation. The TCR comes from a human donor in good health (CMV status not recorded). Some clones in this sample may be carry-over from other donors' samples. The CDR3 reads CASIGFSGQGAREQYF. The CDR3 bases are TGTGCCAGCATCGGATTCTCGGGACAGGGGGCGCGGGAGCAGTACTTC.